The 17 T cell receptor beta chains reported below all come from one sample, sequenced in a study of cytomegalovirus exposure and HLA in healthy donors. The PCR made use of 60 Vbeta and 13 Jbeta primers. Some clones are missing from TCRdb's copy, which holds only in-frame ones; the method was immunoSEQ multiplex PCR. The table lists 150,000 or so clones, 80% of them singletons, with roughly 13% in the top ten. Sequencing was performed on PBMCs. The receptors were sampled from a man younger than 40 in good health and CMV-seropositive.

Remarks on this clone: One end of the junction does not line up with germline, which may come from a read error. V usage is TRBV7-7 and J usage is TRBJ2-1; no reliable D call. Germline V gene data show CDR1 as SSHAT and CDR2 as FNYEAQ (reference sequence). This CDR3 spans 15 amino acids. The CDR3 bases are TGTGCTAGCAGCTTGTCTCTACAGAACTACAATGAGCAGTTCTTC. Translated: CASSLSLQNYNEQFF.

V gene TRBV6-6 combines with J gene TRBJ1-2; D unresolved. The CDR3 covers 14 residues. Deletions cut 0 bases from V and 6 bases from J, with 11 bases between. Germline assignment: CDR1 MNHNY and CDR2 SVGAGI (reference sequence). The CDR3 DNA reads TGTGCCAGCAGTTACTCGAATCCGGTCCATGGCTACACCTTC. Translating gives CASSYSNPVHGYTF.

The V and J genes are TRBV5-5 and TRBJ2-2; TRBD2 aligns across 10 bases. This CDR3 spans 18 amino acids. The V segment lost 2 bases and the J segment 1 base; nucleotides outside the gene matches: 8. The germline V gene encodes CDR1 SGHKS and CDR2 YYEKEE (reference sequence). The CDR3 is CASSLSRTSGKNTGELFF. The CDR3 DNA sequence: TGTGCCAGCAGCTTATCCAGGACTAGCGGAAAGAACACCGGGGAGCTGTTTTTT. Combining the CDR3 with reference TRBV5-5 and TRBJ2-2 gives the whole variable domain DAGVTQSPTHLIKTRGQQVTLRCSPISGHKSVSWYQQVLGQGPQFIFQYYEKEERGRGNFPDRFSARQFPNYSSELNVNALLLGDSALYLCASSLSRTSGKNTGELFFGEGSRLTVL.

The rearrangement uses TRBV11-2 and TRBJ2-7; tentative D call: TRBD1 (6 bases). The germline CDR1 and CDR2 sequences are SGHAT and FQNNGV. V was shortened by 5 bases and J by 7 bases, with 18 bases between the two germline ends. CDR3 length: 14 amino acids. The CDR3 bases are TGTGCCAGCAGCCCAAACAGGGCCCCTGGTGAGCAGTACTTC. Translation gives CASSPNRAPGEQYF.

This clone showed up just once. The rearrangement links TRBV28 to TRBJ1-1, with a weak D call TRBD1 (6 bases). The CDR3 runs 16 residues. CDR1 MDHEN and CDR2 SYDVKM come from the germline V gene. Trimming took 7 bases from V and 0 from J, leaving 18 bases between them. CDR3 coding DNA: TGTGCCAGCATCCCTGGGGACAACTCCCTGAACACTGAAGCTTTCTTT. Protein sequence: CASIPGDNSLNTEAFF.

V usage is TRBV5-5 and J usage is TRBJ1-4; TRBD1 might be the D (6 bases). The CDR3 totals 16 residues. The V gene's germline CDR1 is SGHKS and CDR2 YYEKEE (reference sequence). With 3 bases removed from V and 0 bases from J, the gap between germline ends came to 12 bases. CDR3 DNA: TGTGCCAGCAGCTACAGGGAATATGCAACTAATGAAAAACTGTTTTTT. Its protein product is CASSYREYATNEKLFF. Complete variable domain (other parts from reference TRBV5-5 and TRBJ1-4): DAGVTQSPTHLIKTRGQQVTLRCSPISGHKSVSWYQQVLGQGPQFIFQYYEKEERGRGNFPDRFSARQFPNYSSELNVNALLLGDSALYLCASSYREYATNEKLFFGSGTQLSVL.

This chain links TRBV7-2 with TRBJ1-2; D is perhaps TRBD1 (5 bases). The ends were cut back, 3 bases at V and 4 bases at J, with 12 bases in the middle. The germline CDR1 and CDR2 sequences are SGHTA and FQGNSA. The CDR3 is 14 amino acids. The CDR3 DNA sequence: TGTGCCAGCAGCTTGGGGGGGACCAGCTATGGCTACACCTTC. It specifies CASSLGGTSYGYTF.

V and J are TRBV6-1 and TRBJ1-1; TRBD1 agrees at 8 bases. Trimming cost V 6 bases and J 2 bases; bases outside gene matches: 5. Germline assignment: CDR1 MNHNS and CDR2 SASEGT. The CDR3 runs 14 residues. The CDR3 protein is CASRQTGENTEAFF. CDR3 bases: TGTGCCAGCAGACAGACAGGGGAAAACACTGAAGCTTTCTTT.

The chain joins TRBV30 to TRBJ2-3; no firm D call. This CDR3 contains 11 residues. Germline CDR1 is GTSNPN and CDR2 is SVGIG (reference sequence). The V and J ends lost 2 bases and 4 bases respectively, with 4 bases between them. The CDR3 coding sequence is TGTGCCTGGAGTCCTTCAGATACGCAGTATTTT. This translates into CAWSPSDTQYF.

This clone appeared once. The genes are TRBV12-2 and TRBJ1-2; TRBD1 was called by the table and not checked on the DNA. TRBV12-2 is annotated as a pseudogene. The CDR3 is made up of 17 amino acids. This chain's CDR3 is CASGPIHRGASHYGYTF. The CDR3 DNA is TGTGCAAGCGGCCCGATCCACAGGGGGGCTTCCCACTATGGCTACACCTTC.

Regarding this clone: An end of the junction differs from the germline gene, which may be a read error. J is TRBJ2-7 and V is TRBV7-9, with 9 bases fitting TRBD2. Germline V lookup: CDR1 SEHNR, CDR2 FQNEAQ (reference sequence). CDR3 length: 18 amino acids. CDR3 nucleotides: TGTTCCAGCAGCTTAGCGAACGTACCGGGACTAGCCTATTACGAGCAGTACTTC. Translated: CSSSLANVPGLAYYEQYF.

This clone was picked up one time. For the CDR3, the DNA is TGTGCCAGCTCAGTTACAGGGGCTGGGGCCAACGTCCTGACTTTC. It translates to CASSVTGAGANVLTF. V usage is TRBV18 and J usage is TRBJ2-6, with 7 bases identical to TRBD1. The CDR3 is 15 amino acids. Per germline, CDR1 KGHSH and CDR2 LQKENI. J gave up 2 bases and V 5 bases, and 3 bases lay outside the gene matches.

The chain joins TRBV10-3 to TRBJ2-5; 8 positions match TRBD2. The end of the DNA is better explained by TRBJ2-7, so the J call may be wrong. The CDR3 covers 15 residues. Germline CDR1 and CDR2: ENHRY and SYGVKD. This CDR3 reads CAISPLERESYEQYF. CDR3 sequence (DNA): TGTGCCATCAGTCCCTTGGAGCGGGAGTCTTACGAGCAGTACTTC.

The rearrangement joins TRBV11-3 to TRBJ2-1; D might be TRBD1 (6 bases). Between the trimmed V and J ends, which lost 3 bases and 7 bases, there was a span of 16 bases. Germline-derived CDR1 and CDR2 are SGHNT and YENEEA. CDR3 length equals 15 residues. In nucleotides, the CDR3 is TGTGCCAGCAGCTTGAGCAGGGGCCCTCTTAATGAGCAGTTCTTC. It codes for CASSLSRGPLNEQFF. The variable domain in full, completed from reference TRBV11-3 and TRBJ2-1, reads EAGVVQSPRYKIIEKKQPVAFWCNPISGHNTLYWYLQNLGQGPELLIRYENEEAVDDSQLPKDRFSAERLKGVDSTLKIQPAELGDSAVYLCASSLSRGPLNEQFFGPGTRLTVL.

The chain employs TRBV7-2 and TRBJ2-7; 7 nucleotides line up with TRBD1. After removal of 4 bases from V and 7 bases from J, the junction contained 10 bases not matched to a gene. The CDR3 has 14 amino acids. Germline CDR1 SGHTA, CDR2 FQGNSA. The CDR3 loop is CASSSPDRSEEQYF. CDR3 DNA: TGTGCCAGCAGCTCCCCGGACAGGTCCGAGGAGCAGTACTTC. The full variable domain, rest sourced from reference TRBV7-2 and TRBJ2-7, is GAGVSQSPSNKVTEKGKDVELRCDPISGHTALYWYRQSLGQGLEFLIYFQGNSAPDKSGLPSDRFSAERTGGSVSTLTIQRTQQEDSAVYLCASSSPDRSEEQYFGPGTRLTVT.

This sequence joins TRBV7-8 and TRBJ1-2; D is uncertain. V lost 2 bases, J lost 4 bases, and 11 bases lay in between. Per the germline V gene, CDR1 is SGHVS and CDR2 is FQNEAQ. The CDR3 runs to 14 residues. This chain's CDR3 is CASSLLAQSYGYTF. The CDR3 DNA reads as TGTGCCAGCAGCTTATTGGCCCAGTCCTATGGCTACACCTTC.

This clone showed up just once. The V gene is TRBV5-6, the J gene TRBJ2-4, with a possible D match to TRBD1 (7 bases). This CDR3 spans 13 amino acids. The V end was cut by 1 base, the J end by 7 bases, with 9 bases between. Germline assignment: CDR1 SGHDT and CDR2 YYEEEE. The CDR3 region is CASSLPGGNIQYF. The CDR3 bases are TGTGCCAGCAGCTTGCCAGGGGGGAACATTCAGTACTTC.